The 27 T cell receptor beta chains below come from one sample, sequenced in a study of cytomegalovirus exposure and HLA in healthy donors. The PCR had 60 Vbeta and 13 Jbeta primers. Method: immunoSEQ multiplex PCR; TCRdb's copy keeps in-frame clones and lacks some. The sample lists more than 120,000 clones; around 75% were seen once. Sequenced: PBMCs. The receptors stem from a woman between 25 and 40 years old in good health and CMV-seronegative.

The V gene is TRBV18, the J gene TRBJ1-1; 9 bases are a match to TRBD1. CDR1 is KGHSH and CDR2 is LQKENI in the germline V gene. This CDR3 comprises 14 residues. The V gene end was trimmed by 6 bases and the J gene end by 7 bases; junction bases not matched to a gene: 9. In DNA form, the CDR3 reads TGTGCCAGCTCCGCCGGGACAGGGCTCTTTGAAGCTTTCTTT. Encoded protein: CASSAGTGLFEAFF.

The CDR3 DNA reads as TGCGCCAGCAGCCCCCCGGGGACAGGGACGTTTGGCTACACCTTC. Its translation is CASSPPGTGTFGYTF. The J gene is TRBJ1-2, the V gene TRBV5-1; 9 bases line up with TRBD1. Germline trimming cut 4 bases from V and 7 bases from J; bases unmatched to any gene: 11. Germline CDR1 reads SGHRS; CDR2 reads YFSETQ. This CDR3 is built from 15 residues.

V is TRBV5-1 and J is TRBJ2-7; TRBD2 agrees at 7 bases. CDR1 and CDR2 from the germline V gene are SGHRS and YFSETQ. J was trimmed by 2 bases and V by 0 bases; bases with no gene match: 8. The CDR3 contains 16 residues. CDR3 nucleotide sequence: TGCGCCAGCAGCTTGGGGCACGTGGGAGGGCCCTACGAGCAGTACTTC. Its translation is CASSLGHVGGPYEQYF. The variable domain in full, completed from reference TRBV5-1 and TRBJ2-7, reads KAGVTQTPRYLIKTRGQQVTLSCSPISGHRSVSWYQQTPGQGLQFLFEYFSETQRNKGNFPGRFSGRQFSNSRSEMNVSTLELGDSALYLCASSLGHVGGPYEQYFGPGTRLTVT.

The rearrangement links TRBV11-2 to TRBJ1-1, with D hard to call. The germline V gene has CDR1 SGHAT and CDR2 FQNNGV. Trimming pared 0 bases from V and 1 base from J, leaving 3 bases between. The CDR3 is 13 amino acids. CDR3 amino acids: CASSLDGNTEAFF. In nucleotides, the CDR3 is TGTGCCAGCAGCTTAGACGGGAACACTGAAGCTTTCTTT.

The chain employs TRBV27 and TRBJ2-2, with 7 bases identical to TRBD1. Trimming removed 7 bases from V and 5 bases from J; junction bases left unmatched: 10. From germline, CDR1 is MNHEY and CDR2 SMNVEV (reference sequence). The CDR3 extends over 15 amino acids. This CDR3 reads CASTTLGTATGELFF. In nucleotides, the CDR3 is TGTGCCAGCACTACGTTAGGGACAGCTACCGGGGAGCTGTTTTTT.

V and J are TRBV5-4 and TRBJ2-1; TRBD1 matches 7 bases. The length of the CDR3 is 15 residues. The V segment lost 3 bases and the J segment 4 bases; nucleotides outside the gene matches: 7. Germline CDR1 SGHNT, CDR2 YYREEE (reference sequence). The CDR3 DNA reads as TGTGCCAGCAGCTCCACAGGGGTTCAATACAATGAGCAGTTCTTC. Its translation: CASSSTGVQYNEQFF.

This sequence joins TRBV6-1 and TRBJ1-2; D gene ambiguous. The CDR3 has 14 amino acids. The V gene's germline CDR1 is MNHNS and CDR2 SASEGT. Trimming left V 5 bases short and J 4 bases short, with 14 bases between. CDR3 amino acids: CASSFRRGFYGYTF. The DNA of the CDR3 is TGTGCCAGCAGTTTTAGAAGAGGGTTCTATGGCTACACCTTC.

J is TRBJ1-2 and V is TRBV5-1; 9 bases line up with TRBD1. Germline V gives CDR1 SGHRS, CDR2 YFSETQ. CDR3 length equals 16 residues. V shed 0 bases and J 7 bases; nucleotides not matched to a gene: 10. The CDR3 loop is CASSLAGTGGAGGYTF. The CDR3 DNA reads TGCGCCAGCAGCTTGGCGGGAACAGGGGGCGCAGGTGGCTACACCTTC.

The rearrangement links TRBV5-5 to TRBJ2-3, with D perhaps TRBD2 (6 bases). The germline gives CDR1 SGHKS, CDR2 YYEKEE (reference sequence). The germline V and J ends were trimmed by 1 base and 2 bases, with 14 bases remaining between them. This CDR3 is built from 16 residues. CDR3 region: CASSLPAGGNTDTQYF. The DNA of the CDR3 is TGTGCCAGCAGCTTGCCCGCCGGCGGGAACACAGATACGCAGTATTTT.

V is TRBV5-6 and J is TRBJ1-5, with TRBD1 identical over 8 bases. The germline V gene has CDR1 SGHDT and CDR2 YYEEEE. Losses at the gene ends were 2 bases for V and 6 bases for J; bases not matched to a gene: 4. The CDR3 is made up of 14 amino acids. CDR3: CASSFQGAGQPQHF. CDR3 nucleotides: TGTGCCAGCAGCTTTCAGGGGGCGGGTCAGCCCCAGCATTTT.

This chain uses TRBV4-2 with TRBJ1-6; D unclear. This CDR3 contains 13 residues. Germline V gene lookup returns CDR1 LGHNA and CDR2 YNFKEQ. Trimming shortened V by 0 bases and J by 10 bases, and 7 bases separated the two germline ends. CDR3 nucleotides: TGTGCCAGCAGCCAAGAAGGAGGGTCACCCCTCCACTTT. Translated, it gives CASSQEGGSPLHF.

The chain couples TRBV28 to TRBJ2-5, with 10 bases aligning to TRBD1. Trimming at V came to 4 bases and at J to 5 bases, leaving 10 bases not matched to a gene. Germline V gives CDR1 MDHEN, CDR2 SYDVKM. The CDR3 length is 16 residues. CDR3 coding DNA: TGTGCCAGCAGTTCGCACCGACAGGGGGCCGGGGAGACCCAGTACTTC. It specifies CASSSHRQGAGETQYF.

V usage is TRBV5-8 and J usage is TRBJ1-5, with no clear D. Trimming shortened V by 5 bases and J by 9 bases, and 18 bases separated the two germline ends. This CDR3 is built from 14 residues. From germline, CDR1 is SGHTS and CDR2 YDEGEE. The CDR3 bases are TGTGCCAGCAGGGCGGATTCGAAATACCGGCCCCAGCATTTT. It encodes CASRADSKYRPQHF.

The chain combines TRBV27 with TRBJ2-1; weak D call: TRBD1 (6 bases). This CDR3 is 15 amino acids long. Trimming took 6 bases from V and 0 from J, leaving 12 bases between them. Germline V CDR1 and CDR2: MNHEY, SMNVEV (reference sequence). CDR3 nucleotides: TGTGCCAGCAGCAGAACAGGGTACTCCTACAATGAGCAGTTCTTC. Translated, it gives CASSRTGYSYNEQFF.

The chain joins TRBV6-6 to TRBJ2-7, with 12 bases fitting TRBD1. Germline loops: CDR1 MNHNY, CDR2 SVGAGI (reference sequence). V was clipped by 5 bases and J by 5 bases; unmatched bases: 4. This CDR3 has 14 residues. CDR3 nucleotide sequence: TGTGCCAGCAGTACCGGGACAGGGGGCCACGAGCAGTACTTC. Encoded protein: CASSTGTGGHEQYF.

The rearrangement uses TRBV4-2 and TRBJ1-5; the D gene is possibly TRBD1 (5 bases). Germline CDR1 reads LGHNA; CDR2 reads YNFKEQ. The CDR3 has 16 amino acids. Deletions cut 1 base from V and 1 base from J, with 11 bases between. The CDR3 region is CASSQVAGKSNQPQHF. The CDR3 nucleotides read TGTGCCAGCAGCCAAGTAGCAGGGAAAAGCAATCAGCCCCAGCATTTT.

The chain uses TRBV19 and TRBJ1-1, with D uncertain. V was pared by 3 bases and J by 4 bases, with 9 bases between. The length of the CDR3 is 13 residues. Germline V lookup: CDR1 LNHDA, CDR2 SQIVND (reference sequence). Written as DNA, the CDR3 is TGTGCCAGTAGTATTGAGGGTGGCACTGAAGCTTTCTTT. This translates into CASSIEGGTEAFF. Full variable domain (remainder filled in from reference TRBV19 and TRBJ1-1): DGGITQSPKYLFRKEGQNVTLSCEQNLNHDAMYWYRQDPGQGLRLIYYSQIVNDFQKGDIAEGYSVSREKKESFPLTVTSAQKNPTAFYLCASSIEGGTEAFFGQGTRLTVV.

This chain uses TRBV6-5 with TRBJ2-7, with a tentative D call TRBD1 (6 bases). Looked up from germline, CDR1 is MNHEY and CDR2 is SVGAGI. This CDR3 has 14 residues. Trimming cost V 8 bases and J 6 bases, with 20 bases left between them. The CDR3 region is CASGKLTGPFEQYF. CDR3 nucleotide sequence: TGTGCCAGCGGCAAACTGACAGGCCCCTTCGAGCAGTACTTC.

This rearrangement joins TRBV4-2 to TRBJ2-3, with D uncertain. CDR3 length: 14 residues. The ends were cut back, 2 bases at V and 4 bases at J, with 10 bases in the middle. Per the germline V gene, CDR1 is LGHNA and CDR2 is YNFKEQ. The CDR3: CASSQTRRADTQYF. Here the CDR3 DNA reads TGTGCCAGCAGCCAAACGCGCCGGGCAGATACGCAGTATTTT.

The chain carries TRBV11-3 and TRBJ2-3, with 7 bases lining up with TRBD2. The CDR3 length is 16 residues. The V and J ends lost 1 base and 2 bases, in that order; junction bases with no gene match: 6. Germline V gene sequence: CDR1 SGHNT, CDR2 YENEEA. The CDR3 sequence: CASSLGSGDLTDTQYF. The DNA of the CDR3 is TGTGCCAGCAGCTTAGGGAGCGGGGATCTCACAGATACGCAGTATTTT.

The chain is built from TRBV11-2 and TRBJ2-1; the match to TRBD1 covers 9 bases. This CDR3 comprises 18 residues. From germline, CDR1 is SGHAT and CDR2 FQNNGV. The V gene end was trimmed by 1 base and the J gene end by 4 bases; junction bases not matched to a gene: 11. As DNA, the CDR3 is TGTGCCAGCAGCTTAGGAACGGGCTCCGGGACAGGGTACAATGAGCAGTTCTTC. Protein product: CASSLGTGSGTGYNEQFF.

This clone appeared once. The chain recombines TRBV5-4 with TRBJ2-3; 9 bases fit TRBD2. Germline V CDR1 and CDR2: SGHNT, YYREEE (reference sequence). This CDR3 comprises 14 residues. The V gene end was trimmed by 4 bases and the J gene end by 5 bases; junction bases not matched to a gene: 5. The CDR3 DNA reads TGTGCCAGCAGCGGCGGGGGGGCCAAAGATACGCAGTATTTT. Translating it yields CASSGGGAKDTQYF.

In DNA form, the CDR3 reads TGTGCCAGCAGTTCTAATCTGAGACAGGGGCAGATCACCGGGGAGCTGTTTTTT. Amino acid sequence: CASSSNLRQGQITGELFF. The chain combines TRBV27 with TRBJ2-2; 8 positions match TRBD1. The CDR3 runs 18 residues. CDR1 and CDR2 from the germline V gene are MNHEY and SMNVEV (reference sequence). Losses at the gene ends were 4 bases for V and 4 bases for J; bases not matched to a gene: 14.

V usage is TRBV27 and J usage is TRBJ1-4; the match to TRBD1 covers 8 bases. V lost 6 bases and J lost 0; bases outside the gene matches: 3. Germline CDR1 is MNHEY and CDR2 is SMNVEV (reference sequence). The CDR3 is 15 amino acids. CDR3 amino acids: CASRTGDATNEKLFF. CDR3 nucleotides: TGTGCCAGCAGGACAGGGGACGCAACTAATGAAAAACTGTTTTTT.

The rearrangement joins TRBV11-2 to TRBJ2-1; 7 bases are a match to TRBD2. The germline gives CDR1 SGHAT, CDR2 FQNNGV. This CDR3 contains 13 residues. V was clipped by 5 bases and J by 10 bases; unmatched bases: 8. The DNA for the CDR3 is TGTGCCAGCAGCCCCAACGGGGAGGGGGAGCAGTTCTTC. This codes for CASSPNGEGEQFF.

The rearrangement joins TRBV19 to TRBJ1-5; D not resolved. Germline V gene data show CDR1 as LNHDA and CDR2 as SQIVND (reference sequence). The CDR3 sequence is 13 residues long. The V end lost 7 bases, the J end lost 4 bases, and 11 bases lay between the germline ends. CDR3 sequence (DNA): TGTGCCAGTATGGCAGGCCTAAATCAGCCCCAGCATTTT. Translation: CASMAGLNQPQHF.

The rearrangement joins TRBV11-2 to TRBJ2-7; tentatively, D is TRBD1 (6 bases). V was trimmed by 3 bases and J by 4 bases, leaving 16 bases between them. The CDR3 has 15 residues. Germline CDR1 is SGHAT and CDR2 is FQNNGV. The CDR3 DNA sequence: TGTGCCAGCAGCTTTCTCAGGGGCTTCACATACGAGCAGTACTTC. This sequence encodes CASSFLRGFTYEQYF.